This passage covers 17 T cell receptor beta chains from one sample sequenced in a study of blood T cell repertoires in COVID-19. Some clones are missing from TCRdb's copy, which holds only in-frame ones; the method was immunoSEQ multiplex PCR. The data contain fewer than 100,000 clones, roughly 80% of them singletons. Specimen: peripheral blood. The origin of the receptors is a woman in her 70s with acute or convalescent COVID-19.

CDR3 sequence (DNA): TGTGCCAGCAGTTACTCGGCGGGGGGGCCGAGGAACGAGCAGTACTTC. Residues: CASSYSAGGPRNEQYF. The rearrangement links TRBV6-2 or TRBV6-3 to TRBJ2-7; TRBD2 agrees at 9 bases. The length of the CDR3 is 16 residues. Per the germline V gene, CDR1 is MNHEY and CDR2 is SVGEGT. V was pared by 0 bases and J by 5 bases, with 8 bases of the junction left unmatched.

The chain recombines TRBV5-1 with TRBJ2-2; 7 nucleotides align to TRBD2. Germline CDR1 is SGHRS and CDR2 is YFSETQ. V trimming: 6 bases; J trimming: 5 bases; junction bases outside the gene matches: 10. This CDR3 comprises 15 residues. The CDR3 sequence: CASTYSGTGTGELFF. In DNA form, the CDR3 reads TGCGCCAGCACCTACAGCGGGACTGGGACCGGGGAGCTGTTTTTT.

This chain connects TRBV24-1 to TRBJ1-5; possible D gene TRBD1, 5 bases. Per the germline V gene, CDR1 is KGHDR and CDR2 is SFDVKD. The CDR3 spans 11 residues. V lost 5 bases, J lost 11 bases, and 9 bases lay in between. The CDR3: CATSAEGTQHF. The CDR3 nucleotides read TGTGCCACCAGTGCGGAGGGGACCCAGCATTTT.

This sequence joins TRBV5-1 and TRBJ2-7; D is possibly TRBD1 (6 bases). The CDR3 consists of 13 residues. CDR1 and CDR2 from the germline V gene are SGHRS and YFSETQ. V was clipped by 3 bases and J by 3 bases, with 10 bases between them. The CDR3 protein is CASSWGQHYEQYF. The DNA of the CDR3 is TGCGCCAGCAGCTGGGGACAACACTACGAGCAGTACTTC.

The chain carries TRBV10-3 and TRBJ2-2, with TRBD1 identical over 8 bases. Germline values: CDR1 ENHRY, CDR2 SYGVKD. CDR3 length equals 16 residues. The junction had 6 bases not matched to a gene; V was cut back by 4 bases and J by 2 bases. The CDR3 region has the DNA TGTGCCATCAGTGCACCCGGGACAGGCAACACCGGGGAGCTGTTTTTT. It specifies CAISAPGTGNTGELFF.

The chain links TRBV20-1 to TRBJ2-1; D perhaps matches TRBD1 (5 bases). Trimming removed 3 bases from V and 7 bases from J, with 16 bases in between. From germline, CDR1 is DFQATT and CDR2 SNEGSKA (reference sequence). This CDR3 comprises 14 residues. CDR3 DNA: TGCAGTGCTAGTAAGTCAGGGTCTCGGAATGAGCAGTTCTTC. Translating it yields CSASKSGSRNEQFF.

V and J are TRBV6-5 and TRBJ1-1, with 7 bases lining up with TRBD1. CDR3 length: 12 residues. V lost 6 bases to trimming and J lost 5 bases; unmatched junction nucleotides: 3. Per the germline V gene, CDR1 is MNHEY and CDR2 is SVGAGI. CDR3 sequence reads: CASSNRGTEAFF. In DNA, the CDR3 is TGTGCCAGCAGCAACAGGGGAACTGAAGCTTTCTTT.

The chain links TRBV7-2 to TRBJ2-2, with TRBD2 matching 10 bases. The germline V gene encodes CDR1 SGHTA and CDR2 FQGNSA. The CDR3 covers 15 residues. V dropped 4 bases and J dropped 5; count of bases not matched to a gene: 4. The chain's CDR3 is CASSWGLALTGELFF. The CDR3 DNA is TGTGCCAGCAGCTGGGGACTAGCGCTTACCGGGGAGCTGTTTTTT.

This clone came up once. This chain joins TRBV28 and TRBJ2-7; 11 bases line up with TRBD1. This CDR3 is 13 amino acids long. The ends lost 6 bases at V and 6 bases at J; junction bases unmatched: 4. The germline V gene has CDR1 MDHEN and CDR2 SYDVKM. The CDR3 here is CASRGQGAVEQYF. As DNA, the CDR3 is TGTGCCAGCAGAGGACAGGGGGCTGTCGAGCAGTACTTC. Drawing the rest from reference TRBV28 and TRBJ2-7, the complete variable domain is DVKVTQSSRYLVKRTGEKVFLECVQDMDHENMFWYRQDPGLGLRLIYFSYDVKMKEKGDIPEGYSVSREKKERFSLILESASTNQTSMYLCASRGQGAVEQYFGPGTRLTVT.

V gene TRBV19 combines with J gene TRBJ1-1; perhaps TRBD1 as D (6 bases). The CDR3 covers 19 residues. Germline values: CDR1 LNHDA, CDR2 SQIVND (reference sequence). The V and J ends lost 1 base and 0 bases respectively, with 21 bases between them. CDR3 DNA: TGTGCCAGTAGTATAGGAGGGGGGGGTTTGGGCTCCTTGAACACTGAAGCTTTCTTT. This sequence encodes CASSIGGGGLGSLNTEAFF.

Here the CDR3 reads CASSFPRREFSYEQYF. In DNA, the CDR3 is TGTGCCAGCAGTTTCCCCAGACGGGAGTTCTCCTACGAGCAGTACTTC. The genes are TRBV28 and TRBJ2-7; tentatively, D is TRBD2 (6 bases). V dropped 3 bases and J dropped 0 bases, with 15 bases sitting between them. From germline, CDR1 is MDHEN and CDR2 SYDVKM. This CDR3 has 16 residues.

This chain joins TRBV9 and TRBJ2-1; 9 bases are shared with TRBD2. Germline V lookup: CDR1 SGDLS, CDR2 YYNGEE. CDR3 size: 17 residues. V was clipped by 0 bases and J by 0 bases; unmatched bases: 4. The CDR3 reads CASSVGASGDSYNEQFF. CDR3 bases: TGTGCCAGCAGCGTAGGGGCTAGCGGGGACTCCTACAATGAGCAGTTCTTC.

The chain recombines TRBV7-9 with TRBJ2-2, with D tentatively TRBD2 (6 bases). The germline CDR1 and CDR2 sequences are SEHNR and FQNEAQ (reference sequence). The V end lost 4 bases, the J end lost 2 bases, and 8 bases lay between the germline ends. The CDR3 is made up of 14 amino acids. Written as DNA, the CDR3 is TGTGCCAGCAGCTACGGGACTAACACCGGGGAGCTGTTTTTT. As protein: CASSYGTNTGELFF.

V and J are TRBV7-8 and TRBJ2-7, with 8 bases fitting TRBD2. Germline V gene sequence: CDR1 SGHVS, CDR2 FQNEAQ. The ends lost 1 base at V and 3 bases at J; junction bases unmatched: 5. CDR3 size: 15 residues. CDR3 DNA: TGTGCCAGCAGCTTAGAAGCGGGAGAAGGCTACGAGCAGTACTTC. Translated, it gives CASSLEAGEGYEQYF.

The chain carries TRBV13 and TRBJ2-3; D is possibly TRBD1 (6 bases). The V and J ends lost 2 bases and 0 bases respectively, with 24 bases between them. The germline CDR1 and CDR2 sequences are PRHDT and FYEKMQ (reference sequence). This CDR3 has 20 residues. The CDR3 loop reads CASSLMVRRQGRTSTDTQYF. The DNA of the CDR3 is TGTGCCAGCAGCTTAATGGTTCGGAGGCAGGGGCGAACTAGCACAGATACGCAGTATTTT. Full variable domain (outside the CDR3, taken from reference TRBV13 and TRBJ2-3): AAGVIQSPRHLIKEKRETATLKCYPIPRHDTVYWYQQGPGQDPQFLISFYEKMQSDKGSIPDRFSAQQFSDYHSELNMSSLELGDSALYFCASSLMVRRQGRTSTDTQYFGPGTRLTVL.

V gene TRBV11-2 combines with J gene TRBJ2-2; possible D gene TRBD1, 6 bases. There are 14 residues in the CDR3. Trimming took 1 base from V and 5 from J, leaving 8 bases between them. Germline assignment: CDR1 SGHAT and CDR2 FQNNGV. CDR3 DNA: TGTGCCAGCAGCTTAGTAGGGGGAACCGGGGAGCTGTTTTTT. Translated, it gives CASSLVGGTGELFF. The whole variable domain, filled in from reference TRBV11-2 and TRBJ2-2, reads EAGVAQSPRYKIIEKRQSVAFWCNPISGHATLYWYQQILGQGPKLLIQFQNNGVVDDSQLPKDRFSAERLKGVDSTLKIQPAKLEDSAVYLCASSLVGGTGELFFGEGSRLTVL.

The chain couples TRBV6-4 to TRBJ2-3; D may be TRBD2 (5 bases). The CDR3 sequence is 15 residues long. Between the trimmed V and J ends, which lost 4 bases and 0 bases, there was a span of 11 bases. In germline, CDR1 is MRHNA, CDR2 SNTAGT. CDR3 coding DNA: TGTGCCAGCAGTGGCTGGACTCCTAGCACAGATACGCAGTATTTT. It yields the protein CASSGWTPSTDTQYF.